This record covers a single T cell receptor beta chain. Its antigen is unidentified. These data originate in a study of cytomegalovirus exposure and HLA in healthy donors. Study in general: Unique TCRs from HLA-typed donors, 65 million to 85 million of them, were held in an early data release.

Whole-study results and caveats: Specificity of a few CMV-associated chains for CMV antigens was verified in vitro. In a later analysis, TCR beta V- and J-gene trimming was associated with a missense DCLRE1C variant.

The CDR3 totals 14 residues. The germline CDR1 and CDR2 sequences are SGDLS and YYNGEE. Germline trimming cut 4 bases from V and 4 bases from J; bases unmatched to any gene: 7. PCR primers comprised 60 Vbeta and 13 Jbeta primers. Profiled with immunoSEQ multiplex PCR; TCRdb holds only in-frame clones, not every one. The repertoire includes about 63,000 clones, 73% of them detected once, and about 5.5% sits in the top ten. Material for sequencing was PBMCs. The sequence derives from a man aged 45-65 years in good health and CMV-seronegative. This chain links TRBV9 with TRBJ2-5; 7 bases are shared with TRBD1. In nucleotides, the CDR3 is TGTGCCAGCAGCAGGGGGCATGGCGGAGAGACCCAGTACTTC. This codes for CASSRGHGGETQYF.